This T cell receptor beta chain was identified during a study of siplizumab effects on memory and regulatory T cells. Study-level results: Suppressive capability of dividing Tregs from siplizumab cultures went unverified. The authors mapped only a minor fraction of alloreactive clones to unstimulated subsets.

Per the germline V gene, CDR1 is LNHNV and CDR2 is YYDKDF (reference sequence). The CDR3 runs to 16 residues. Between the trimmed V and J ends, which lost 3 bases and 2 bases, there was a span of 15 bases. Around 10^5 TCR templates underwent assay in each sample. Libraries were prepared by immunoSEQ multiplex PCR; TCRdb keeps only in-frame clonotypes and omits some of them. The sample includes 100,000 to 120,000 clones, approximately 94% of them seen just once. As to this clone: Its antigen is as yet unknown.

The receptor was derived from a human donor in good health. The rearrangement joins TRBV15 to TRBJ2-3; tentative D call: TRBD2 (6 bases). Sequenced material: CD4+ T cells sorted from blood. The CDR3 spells CATSSTSRRYTDTQYF. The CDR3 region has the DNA TGTGCCACCAGCAGCACTAGCCGCCGATACACAGATACGCAGTATTTT.